This T cell receptor (beta chain) was documented in a study of read filtering for tumor transcriptome and immune sequencing (dated by TCRdb to between 2020 and 2021). The study in broad terms: The cohort consisted of over 16 male and more than 11 female patients, with a mean age of around 66 years and an age range of about 47 to 90. By revised international staging, under 10 patients were R-ISS I, some 17 were R-ISS II and roughly 7 were R-ISS III. After DNase treatment, whole-transcriptome libraries were prepared using the TruSeq RNA Access Library Prep Kit. TCR-region mapped reads per sample ranged from about 3.5 to 11 million with IR-seq versus only about 75 to 1,400 with RNA-seq. Using the same bone marrow samples, the study compared TCR repertoires obtained by targeted immune repertoire sequencing with those obtained by bulk whole-transcriptome sequencing. One of the main goals was to work out a read-filtering strategy for immune repertoire data, in particular whether clonotypes backed by only a single read should be removed.

Each patient had bone marrow sampled at the time of active disease. Ficoll-Hypaque density gradient centrifugation was used to isolate bone marrow mononuclear cells. Myeloma plasma cells were removed and CD138-negative cells were obtained by negative selection following labeling with CD138 magnetic microbeads on a MACS separator. Purity of the isolated cells was checked by flow cytometry on an Attune NxT using CD138 antibodies. TRIzol reagent was used to extract total RNA, and a NanoDrop spectrophotometer was used to quantify the extracted RNA. Paired RNA-seq and IR-seq were performed on each patient's CD138-negative bone marrow sample. TCR libraries were constructed from approximately 0.4 ug RNA using the Immunoverse kit, and molecular barcoded adaptors covering alpha/delta and beta/gamma chains were employed. The same RNA used for transcriptome sequencing was used for TCR library preparation. An Illumina HiSeq 4000 with 2 x 150 cycles was used to sequence the TCR libraries. The published analysis was carried out like this. MiXCR aligned TCR reads to human V, D, J and C references and assembled the aligned reads into CDR3 clonotypes, with quality filtering and error correction included. Clonotype counts and gene usage diversity were analyzed with the tcR package in R. For inspection of raw mapping reads, RNA-seq reads were mapped by STAR aligner version 2.5.3a onto GRCh37 of the human genome. To test how sequencing depth affects detected clonotypes, IR-seq fastq files were randomly downsampled with Seqtk 1.3. TCRdb reworked the public reads: Q25 trimming with fastp, MiXCR clone assembly, productive beta chains retained. A single entry per CDR3 protein holds the most common genes and DNA from its merged rows. The authors' filters were not applied to this entry. In this sample the table shows more than 70,000 distinct CDR3 sequences, approximately 21% of which occur a single time. The ten most abundant clones make up over 9.5% of the sample.

A word on this clonotype: No cognate antigen has been identified for it. It has no much larger one-base neighbor in the sample; base qualities were not kept.

Results and caveats for the whole study, not just this receptor: IR-seq captured clonotypes at much higher depth and more reliably than RNA-seq, and smaller IR-seq throughput sufficed to identify most shared clonotypes. Rather than purified T cells, the sorted CD138-negative fraction was a mixed bone marrow immune population. The correlation between IR-seq and RNA-seq shared clonotype proportions was increased by removal of single-read clonotypes. Single-read clonotypes made up about 80% of clonotypes but only roughly 3.6% of total reads in IR-seq, compared with approximately 75% of clonotypes and roughly 40% of reads in RNA-seq.

This receptor was taken from a donor aged 40 or older with multiple myeloma. The sequencing sample was made of a population of CD138-negative cells sorted from bone marrow. The label giving this sample's cell subset or site can be read as: bone marrow mononuclear cells depleted of CD138+ plasma/myeloma cells by negative magnetic selection.

The DNA sequence is as follows: TGTGCCAGCAAGAAAGCCCCCAACACTGAAGCTTTCTTT. This is translated as CASKKAPNTEAFF. The sequence is built from TRBV7-9 and TRBJ1-1; confidence is insufficient to name the D gene. Per the germline V gene (reference sequence), SEHNR is the CDR1 and FQNEAQ is the CDR2. V lost 7 bases and J lost 2 bases; the stretch between them is 11 bases long. The CDR3 goes from the cysteine to the phenylalanine over 13 residues. The entry retains the CDR3 DNA only, 39 bases that are in frame from base 1.